This T cell receptor beta chain was identified during a study of OX40 agonist ivuxolimab in advanced cancers. The method was immunoSEQ multiplex PCR; TCRdb's version includes in-frame clones alone and lacks a portion of them. The repertoire has around 23,000 clones, 65% to 80% of them found once; the top ten carry roughly 18%. This clone is medium-sized within its sample. This specimen was CD4+ or CD8+ T cells sorted from blood, taken in a trial of the OX40 agonist ivuxolimab. This clonotype was sampled from an adult with an advanced solid tumor such as melanoma, head and neck, liver or kidney cancer.

CDR3 loop: CASSQAEASGSLNTGELFF. CDR3 nucleotide sequence: TGTGCCAGCAGCCAAGCCGAGGCTAGCGGGAGCCTGAACACCGGGGAGCTGTTTTTT. This rearrangement joins TRBV4-2 to TRBJ2-2, with 10 bases lining up with TRBD2. Germline V gene data show CDR1 as LGHNA and CDR2 as YNFKEQ. CDR3 size: 19 residues. With V trimmed by 1 base and J by 1 base, 9 bases remained unmatched.